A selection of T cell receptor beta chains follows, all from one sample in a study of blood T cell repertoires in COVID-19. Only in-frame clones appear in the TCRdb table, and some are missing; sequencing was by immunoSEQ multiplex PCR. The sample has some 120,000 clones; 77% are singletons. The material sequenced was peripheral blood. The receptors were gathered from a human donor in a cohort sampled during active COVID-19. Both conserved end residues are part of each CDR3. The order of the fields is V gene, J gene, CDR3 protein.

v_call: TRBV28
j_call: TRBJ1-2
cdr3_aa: CASRPAGNYGYTF

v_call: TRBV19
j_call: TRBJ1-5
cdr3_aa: CASTDRSSNQPQHF

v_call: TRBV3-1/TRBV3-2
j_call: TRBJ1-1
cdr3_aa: CASSHYSGEGGTTEAFF

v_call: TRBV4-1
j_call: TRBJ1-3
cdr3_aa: CASSQERDKSGNTIYF

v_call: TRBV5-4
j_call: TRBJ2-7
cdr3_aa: CASSLERTSASYEQYF

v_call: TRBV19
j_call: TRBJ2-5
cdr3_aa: CASSISEGRETQYF

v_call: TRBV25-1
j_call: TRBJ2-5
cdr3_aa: CASSDDRGLETQYF

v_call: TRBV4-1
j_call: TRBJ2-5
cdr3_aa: CASSRVWRGERRETQYF

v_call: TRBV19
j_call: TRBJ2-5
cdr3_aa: CASSILGMKTQYF

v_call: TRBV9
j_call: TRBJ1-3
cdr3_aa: CASSGEDGNSGNTIYF

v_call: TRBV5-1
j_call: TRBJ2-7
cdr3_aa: CASSLNRAYEQYF

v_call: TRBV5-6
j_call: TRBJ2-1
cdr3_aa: CASSAEPGREQFF

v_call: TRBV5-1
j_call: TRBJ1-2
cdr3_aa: CASSRGSVNYGYTF

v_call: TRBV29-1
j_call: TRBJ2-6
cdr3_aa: CSVQGSGANVLTF

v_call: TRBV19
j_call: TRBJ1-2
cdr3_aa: CASTFQANYGYTF

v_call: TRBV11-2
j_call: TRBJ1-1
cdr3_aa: CASSTTGDTEAFF

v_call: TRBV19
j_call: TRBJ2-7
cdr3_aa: CASSIVGQGSYEQYF

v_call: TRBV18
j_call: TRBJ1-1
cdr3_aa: CASSQGQRNTEAFF